This T cell receptor (beta chain) was observed in a study of T cell responses to AZD1222 COVID-19 vaccine. Looked up from germline, CDR1 is LNHNV and CDR2 is YYDKDF (reference sequence). Losses at the gene ends were 4 bases for V and 4 bases for J; bases not matched to a gene: 8. The CDR3 is 16 residues long. Measured with immunoSEQ multiplex PCR; TCRdb has only the in-frame clones, and not every one. The table lists tens of thousands of clones, about 90% of them singletons. The sample consisted of peripheral blood, taken 28 days after the second AZD1222 dose. This clonotype was obtained from an adult who received the AZD1222 COVID-19 vaccine. V gene TRBV15 combines with J gene TRBJ2-3; 10 positions match TRBD1. CDR3 loop: CATSTRGQGGSDTQYF. The CDR3 DNA reads as TGTGCCACCAGCACCCGCGGACAGGGGGGCTCAGATACGCAGTATTTT.